The next 8 T cell receptor beta chains were all read from a single sample in a study of CD4 T cells in relation to SARS-CoV-2 and coronaviruses. Unexposed donor CD4+ T cells date from 2011-2018, before the COVID-19 pandemic. The cells were cultured for about ten days before CD4+ T cells were isolated. The antigens of these receptors remain unknown. Some clones are missing from TCRdb's copy, which holds only in-frame ones; the method was immunoSEQ multiplex PCR. This table has about 15,000 clones, approximately 80% appearing once. Sequencing was performed on CD4+ T cells from PBMCs, cultured in vitro. Receptors originate from a human donor in good health.

This clone was counted once. J is TRBJ2-4 and V is TRBV27; TRBD1 aligns across 12 bases. Germline CDR1 reads MNHEY; CDR2 reads SMNVEV (reference sequence). V was pared by 2 bases and J by 1 base, with 12 bases of the junction left unmatched. The CDR3 consists of 20 residues. The CDR3 coding sequence is TGTGCCAGCAGTTTAGGCTTCGGGACAGGGGGCAGGTGGGCCAAAAACATTCAGTACTTC. Protein: CASSLGFGTGGRWAKNIQYF.

The rearrangement uses TRBV3-1 (or the pseudogene TRBV3-2) and TRBJ2-2, with D perhaps TRBD2 (5 bases). This CDR3 comprises 15 residues. Looked up from germline, CDR1 is LGHDT and CDR2 is YNNKEL (reference sequence). Deletions cut 4 bases from V and 5 bases from J, with 14 bases between. CDR3 DNA sequence: TGTGCCAGCAGCCCCACTAGTGGTAGTACCGGGGAGCTGTTTTTT. Translation: CASSPTSGSTGELFF.

This clone was observed a handful of times. The chain joins TRBV7-9 to TRBJ2-5, with D perhaps assigned TRBD1 or TRBD2 (7 bases each). Germline assignment: CDR1 SEHNR and CDR2 FQNEAQ (reference sequence). The CDR3 loop spans 14 amino acids. V dropped 5 bases and J dropped 5 bases, with 15 bases sitting between them. DNA of the CDR3: TGTGCCAGCAGCCCCAGGGGGGGGAGGGAGACCCAGTACTTC. Protein sequence: CASSPRGGRETQYF.

This sequence joins TRBV27 and TRBJ2-7, with D perhaps matching TRBD2 (6 bases). Per germline, CDR1 MNHEY and CDR2 SMNVEV (reference sequence). The CDR3 contains 14 residues. Trimming pared 5 bases from V and 2 bases from J, leaving 13 bases between. The CDR3 protein is CASSLTPGAYEQYF. CDR3 coding DNA: TGTGCCAGCAGTCTAACCCCGGGGGCCTACGAGCAGTACTTC.

There are a few counts of this clone. This chain joins TRBV18 and TRBJ2-3; 7 bases match TRBD2. V lost 5 bases to trimming and J lost 1 base; unmatched junction nucleotides: 0. Looked up from germline, CDR1 is KGHSH and CDR2 is LQKENI. The CDR3 contains 13 residues. This CDR3 reads CASSAGGTDTQYF. In DNA form, the CDR3 reads TGTGCCAGCTCAGCGGGAGGCACAGATACGCAGTATTTT.

DNA of the CDR3: TGTGCCAGCAGCCAACTTGGAGGGGCCGGGGAGCTGTTTTTT. It is translated as CASSQLGGAGELFF. The chain is built from TRBV14 and TRBJ2-2; maybe TRBD2 (6 bases). From germline, CDR1 is SGHDN and CDR2 FVKESK. This CDR3 is built from 14 residues. The V and J ends lost 2 bases and 6 bases respectively, with 10 bases between them.

The V call is TRBV6-5, the J call TRBJ2-2; D ambiguous. CDR3 length: 12 residues. CDR1 is MNHEY and CDR2 is SVGAGI in the germline V gene. The CDR3: CGSESNTGELFF. The CDR3 bases are TGTGGCTCCGAATCGAACACCGGGGAGCTGTTTTTT.

This chain joins TRBV12-3 or TRBV12-4 and TRBJ1-1; possible D gene TRBD1, 5 bases. The ends were cut back, 8 bases at V and 4 bases at J, with 11 bases in the middle. This CDR3 contains 12 residues. CDR3 nucleotides: TGTGCCAGCCAGGGAGTACCCACTGAAGCTTTCTTT. This codes for CASQGVPTEAFF.